The table lists the clone carrying this TCR beta chain with a few counts. This record belongs to a study of PD-1 blockade in classical Hodgkin lymphoma. Documented time point: cycle 4 day 1 (C4D1), after around six weeks of nivolumab. With no exception, relapse followed autologous stem cell transplantation in all patients, and brentuximab vedotin exposure varied. From thawed PBMCs, CD8+ T cells were isolated by magnetic negative selection. TCRdb's table, derived via immunoSEQ multiplex PCR, lists solely in-frame clones and lacks some. Of roughly 7,400 clones listed, around 64% are singletons. The germline V gene has CDR1 SGHTA and CDR2 FQGNSA. V was trimmed by 2 bases and J by 5 bases, leaving 6 bases between them. The CDR3 consists of 12 residues.

This sample comprised CD8+ T cells from blood, obtained before the fourth cycle of nivolumab. V usage is TRBV7-2 and J usage is TRBJ1-1, with D uncertain. This TCR derives from a human donor with classical Hodgkin lymphoma. The CDR3 is CASSLLGTEAFF. DNA of the CDR3: TGTGCCAGCAGCTTACTGGGGACTGAAGCTTTCTTT.